This TCR beta chain was retrieved from a study of early T cells in non-severe SARS-CoV-2 infection. In the study overall: Alpha and beta chains were unpaired, from unsorted whole-blood bulk RNA.

The TCR library protocol attached unique molecular identifiers to the individual cDNA molecules. TCRdb reanalysed the 5' RACE reads using MiXCR and keeps one entry per CDR3 protein. The table lists approximately 90,000 distinct CDR3 sequences, roughly 11% of them singletons. CDR3 size: 13 residues. Trimming stripped 4 bases from V and 4 bases from J, with 10 bases between. The germline V gene encodes CDR1 MRHNA and CDR2 SNTAGT. About this clonotype: The antigen remains undetermined.

The study's findings and limits: Anti-spike CD8 responses were favored by VDJdb matching, which missed private and CD4 specificities.

This clonotype was obtained from an adult who was a healthcare worker with PCR-confirmed SARS-CoV-2 infection or an uninfected control (not recorded which). The sequencing used whole blood, collected at baseline. This chain joins TRBV6-4 and TRBJ1-2; the D is unclear. Here the CDR3 reads CASSANGIYGYTF. The CDR3 coding sequence is TGTGCCAGCAGTGCAAACGGAATCTATGGCTACACCTTC.